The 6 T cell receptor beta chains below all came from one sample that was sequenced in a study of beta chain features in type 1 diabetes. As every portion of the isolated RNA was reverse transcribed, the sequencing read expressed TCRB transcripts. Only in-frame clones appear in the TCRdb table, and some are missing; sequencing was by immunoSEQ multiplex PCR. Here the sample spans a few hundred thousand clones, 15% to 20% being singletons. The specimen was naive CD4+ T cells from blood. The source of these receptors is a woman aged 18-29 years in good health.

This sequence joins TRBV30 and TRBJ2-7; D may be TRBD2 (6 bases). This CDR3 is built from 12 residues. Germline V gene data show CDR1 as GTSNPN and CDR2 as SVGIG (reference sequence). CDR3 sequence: CAASGSSYEQYF. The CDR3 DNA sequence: TGTGCTGCGAGCGGGTCCTCCTACGAGCAGTACTTC. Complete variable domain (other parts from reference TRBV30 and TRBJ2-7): SQTIHQWPATLVQPVGSPLSLECTVEGTSNPNLYWYRQAAGRGLQLLFYSVGIGQISSEVPQNLSASRPQDRQFILSSKKLLLSDSGFYLCAASGSSYEQYFGPGTRLTVT.

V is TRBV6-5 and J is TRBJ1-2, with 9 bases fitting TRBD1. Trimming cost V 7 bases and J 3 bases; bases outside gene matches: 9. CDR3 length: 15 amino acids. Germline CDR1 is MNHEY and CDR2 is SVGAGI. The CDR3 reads CASIRSQGAYYGYTF. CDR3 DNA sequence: TGTGCCAGCATCCGGTCACAGGGGGCGTACTATGGCTACACCTTC.

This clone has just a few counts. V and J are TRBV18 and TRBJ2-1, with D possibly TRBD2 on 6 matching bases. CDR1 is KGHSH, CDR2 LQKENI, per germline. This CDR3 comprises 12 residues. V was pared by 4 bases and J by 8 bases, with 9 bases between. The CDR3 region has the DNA TGTGCCAGCTCACAAAGGGAGGATGAGCAGTTCTTC. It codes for CASSQREDEQFF.

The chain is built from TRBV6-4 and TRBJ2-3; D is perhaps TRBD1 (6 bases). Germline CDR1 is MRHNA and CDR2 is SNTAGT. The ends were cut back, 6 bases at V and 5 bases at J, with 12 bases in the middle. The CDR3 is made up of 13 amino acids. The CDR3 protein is CASSRGRGDTQYF. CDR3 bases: TGTGCCAGCAGCAGGGGCCGCGGAGATACGCAGTATTTT.

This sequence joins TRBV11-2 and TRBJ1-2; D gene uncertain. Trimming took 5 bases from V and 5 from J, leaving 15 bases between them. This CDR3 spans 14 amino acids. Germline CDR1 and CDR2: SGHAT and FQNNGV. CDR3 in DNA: TGTGCCAGCAGCCGGCGAGGGCAGGCGTATGGCTACACCTTC. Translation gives CASSRRGQAYGYTF.

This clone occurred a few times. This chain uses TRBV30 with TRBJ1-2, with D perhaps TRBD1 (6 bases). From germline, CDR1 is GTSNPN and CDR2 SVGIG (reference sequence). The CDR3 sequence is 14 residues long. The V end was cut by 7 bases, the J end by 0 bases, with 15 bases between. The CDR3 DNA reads TGTGCCTTCTTGGGGGCCCGAGCTAACTATGGCTACACCTTC. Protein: CAFLGARANYGYTF.